This T cell receptor (beta chain) is drawn from a study of blood T cell repertoires in COVID-19. Study as a whole: COVID-19 samples from acute and convalescent phases originated in the United States, Italy and Spain. PBMCs, B-cell-depleted T cells, or T cells provided the cDNA or gDNA that made up the material.

Under the authors' procedure: Estimates of nucleated cell counts were drawn from the amplification of reference gene primers. Measured with immunoSEQ multiplex PCR; TCRdb has only the in-frame clones, and not every one. The V and J calls and clone size are taken from that table; D and trimming were inferred from the DNA. Seen here are under 90,000 clones, around 80% observed once, and the top ten hold around 12%. CDR1 is SGHVS, CDR2 FQNEAQ, per germline. CDR3 length: 14 residues. V dropped 4 bases and J dropped 7 bases, with 16 bases sitting between them. The chain joins TRBV7-8 to TRBJ1-2; D is perhaps TRBD1 (6 bases). Material: peripheral blood. The TCR was taken from a human donor in a cohort sampled during active COVID-19. The CDR3, as DNA: TGTGCCAGCAGCTACGAGACCGGGGGGGCTGGCTACACCTTC. Its translation is CASSYETGGAGYTF.